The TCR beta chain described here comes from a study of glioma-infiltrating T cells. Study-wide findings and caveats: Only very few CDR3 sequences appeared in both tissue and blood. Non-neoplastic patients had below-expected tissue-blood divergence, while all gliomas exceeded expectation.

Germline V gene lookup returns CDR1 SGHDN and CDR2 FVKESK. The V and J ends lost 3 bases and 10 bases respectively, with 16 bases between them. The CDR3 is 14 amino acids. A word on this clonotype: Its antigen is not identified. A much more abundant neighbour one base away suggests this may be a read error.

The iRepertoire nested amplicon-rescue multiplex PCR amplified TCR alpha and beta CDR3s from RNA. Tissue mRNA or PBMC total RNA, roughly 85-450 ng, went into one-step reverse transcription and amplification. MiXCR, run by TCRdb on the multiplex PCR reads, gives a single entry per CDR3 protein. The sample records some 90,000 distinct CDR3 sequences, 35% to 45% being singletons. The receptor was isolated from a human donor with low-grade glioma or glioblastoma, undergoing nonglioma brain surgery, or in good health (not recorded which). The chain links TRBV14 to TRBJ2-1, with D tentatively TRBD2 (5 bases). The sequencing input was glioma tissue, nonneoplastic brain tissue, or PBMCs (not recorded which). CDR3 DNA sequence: TGTGCCAGCAGCCACCGAAGCGGAGGAGGCGAGCAGTTCTTC. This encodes CASSHRSGGGEQFF. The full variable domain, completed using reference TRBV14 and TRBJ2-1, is EAGVTQFPSHSVIEKGQTVTLRCDPISGHDNLYWYRRVMGKEIKFLLHFVKESKQDESGMPNNRFLAERTGGTYSTLKVQPAELEDSGVYFCASSHRSGGGEQFFGPGTRLTVL.